The 3 T cell receptor beta chains reported below all come from one sample, sequenced in a study of T cell changes during pregnancy in multiple sclerosis. Generated by immunoSEQ multiplex PCR, the TCRdb table keeps only in-frame clones and is missing some. This table has about 83,000 clones, roughly nine tenths appearing once. Sequenced here: PBMCs, sampled in the first trimester of pregnancy. Receptors were obtained from a female donor in good health, serving as a control in a pregnancy study. Some clones in this sample may be carry-over from other donors' samples.

The chain links TRBV19 to TRBJ1-2; no clear D. Germline V gives CDR1 LNHDA, CDR2 SQIVND (reference sequence). CDR3 length: 12 residues. V dropped 4 bases and J dropped 5 bases, with 8 bases sitting between them. The CDR3: CASSRNSYGYTF. The CDR3, as DNA: TGTGCCAGTAGTAGAAACAGTTATGGCTACACCTTC.

This clone was recorded once. The chain combines TRBV29-1 with TRBJ1-4; D gene unclear. The CDR3 spans 14 residues. Trimming took off 7 bases at V and 6 bases at J, with 18 bases between the two ends. Germline V gene lookup returns CDR1 SQVTM and CDR2 ANQGSEA. The CDR3 region is CSALAGIRDEKLFF. DNA of the CDR3: TGCAGCGCCCTCGCGGGAATCCGGGATGAAAAACTGTTTTTT.

The chain carries TRBV5-1 and TRBJ2-7, with D perhaps TRBD2 (7 bases). The length of the CDR3 is 14 residues. V was cut by 8 bases and J by 2 bases, with 17 bases left in between. Germline-derived CDR1 and CDR2 are SGHRS and YFSETQ. CDR3 in amino acids: CASKRSGGPYEQYF. The CDR3 nucleotides are TGCGCCAGTAAACGATCCGGGGGGCCCTACGAGCAGTACTTC.